Here is one T cell receptor beta chain with its context. Its antigen is currently unknown. The length of the CDR3 is 14 residues. Germline values: CDR1 LNHDA, CDR2 SQIVND (reference sequence). V lost 6 bases, J lost 1 base, and 5 bases stayed unmatched. As for treatment: about 20 received Ad26.COV2.S at low or high dose, single or two shots; several received placebo; per-sample allocation not given. Sampling was done on day 63 after the first vaccine or placebo injection. Wuhan-strain spike was delivered by a replication-incompetent Ad26 vector. Generated by immunoSEQ multiplex PCR, the TCRdb table keeps only in-frame clones and is missing some. The sample consists of roughly 400,000 clones, about 90% of them appearing once. These data are taken from a study of Ad26.COV2.S vaccination and SARS-CoV-2 variants. Study context: Donor had been placed in the Ad26.COV2.S arm of the COV1001 trial.

Study conclusions and caveats: Placebo and vaccine recipients had non-spike TCR breadth that was similar.

Specimen: peripheral blood, collected in a trial of Ad26.COV2.S vaccine versus placebo. This rearrangement joins TRBV19 to TRBJ1-1, with 7 positions matching TRBD1. This clonotype originated in a person aged 18 to 65 who received the Ad26.COV2.S COVID-19 vaccine or a placebo. CDR3: CASRKNRGNTEAFF. CDR3 DNA: TGTGCCAGTAGAAAAAACAGGGGGAACACTGAAGCTTTCTTT.